The sequence of this T cell receptor (beta chain) was determined in a study of blood T cell repertoires in COVID-19. Study-wide context: Acute and convalescent COVID-19 specimens originated in the United States, Italy and Spain. Nucleic acid was either cDNA or gDNA, and it came from T cells, B-cell-depleted T cells, or PBMCs.

Original methodology: Estimated nucleated cell counts came from reference gene primer amplification. Generated by immunoSEQ multiplex PCR, the TCRdb table keeps only in-frame clones and is missing some. V, J and clone size are those of that table, while D and trimming were read from the DNA. The sample records tens of thousands of clones, about 80% being singletons. This clone showed up just a few times. V shed 7 bases and J 4 bases; nucleotides not matched to a gene: 7. The CDR3 runs to 14 residues. Looked up from germline, CDR1 is MNHEY and CDR2 is SMNVEV (reference sequence). Sample: peripheral blood. The receptor's source is a woman older than 75 with acute or convalescent COVID-19. The J gene is TRBJ2-1, the V gene TRBV27; 7 bases agree with TRBD2. CDR3 residues: CASMPSGVYNEQFF. DNA for the CDR3: TGTGCCAGCATGCCCAGCGGGGTTTACAATGAGCAGTTCTTC.